These 8 T cell receptor beta chains were sequenced from one sample in a study of beta chain features in type 1 diabetes. Of the isolated RNA, all was reverse transcribed, and so the sequenced material was expressed TCRB transcripts. The repertoire was sequenced with immunoSEQ multiplex PCR; TCRdb's copy has only in-frame clones and lacks some. In the table there are 37,000 or so clones, roughly 50% of which are singletons. The specimen sequenced was central memory CD4+ T cells from blood. The receptors derive from a young woman in good health.

The chain joins TRBV27 to TRBJ1-1, with TRBD1 as a possible D gene (6 bases). Germline lookup yields CDR1 MNHEY and CDR2 SMNVEV (reference sequence). The CDR3 consists of 15 residues. This CDR3 is CVSSSQGKDDTEAFF. The CDR3 DNA sequence: TGTGTGAGCAGTTCGCAGGGGAAAGACGACACTGAAGCTTTCTTT.

This chain connects TRBV29-1 to TRBJ2-7; possibly TRBD1 for D (5 bases). Germline V lookup: CDR1 SQVTM, CDR2 ANQGSEA. V was pared by 6 bases and J by 7 bases, with 22 bases between. The CDR3 runs 14 residues. The CDR3 nucleotides read TGCAGCGTCTTGGACGGAAAAGGGGCTGAAGAGCAGTACTTC. Translation gives CSVLDGKGAEEQYF.

The chain carries TRBV5-4 and TRBJ2-4; a possible D gene is TRBD1 (6 bases). Germline V gene sequence: CDR1 SGHNT, CDR2 YYREEE (reference sequence). The ends were cut back, 3 bases at V and 8 bases at J, with 15 bases in the middle. The CDR3 is 14 residues long. The DNA for the CDR3 is TGTGCCAGCAGCTCTACCGAGGCAGGGGACATTCAGTACTTC. This gives the protein CASSSTEAGDIQYF.

The genes are TRBV5-8 and TRBJ1-1; D perhaps matches TRBD1 (6 bases). Germline assignment: CDR1 SGHTS and CDR2 YDEGEE. Trimming pared 4 bases from V and 2 bases from J, leaving 18 bases between. The CDR3 runs 16 residues. The CDR3 spells CASSIQPRTDNTEAFF. The CDR3 nucleotides read TGTGCCAGCAGCATCCAACCCCGGACAGACAACACTGAAGCTTTCTTT.

V usage is TRBV11-2 and J usage is TRBJ1-4, with D unresolved. This CDR3 is 16 amino acids long. The V and J ends lost 5 bases and 0 bases respectively, with 13 bases between them. CDR1 SGHAT and CDR2 FQNNGV come from the germline V gene. DNA of the CDR3: TGTGCCAGCAGCCGGAGTCAACATGCAACTAATGAAAAACTGTTTTTT. Its translation: CASSRSQHATNEKLFF.

This rearrangement joins TRBV6-5 to TRBJ2-3; 11 nucleotides agree with TRBD2. The CDR3 extends over 13 amino acids. V lost 9 bases and J lost 6; bases outside the gene matches: 5. Germline CDR1 is MNHEY and CDR2 is SVGAGI. The CDR3 nucleotides are TGTGCCAGTTTGACTAGCGGGGCGGATACGCAGTATTTT. Amino acids: CASLTSGADTQYF.

The chain is built from TRBV30 and TRBJ1-1; no firm D call. This CDR3 is 15 amino acids long. Deletions cut 3 bases from V and 5 bases from J, with 19 bases between. Germline loops: CDR1 GTSNPN, CDR2 SVGIG (reference sequence). Here the CDR3 reads CAWRQRRASGTEAFF. CDR3 DNA sequence: TGTGCCTGGAGGCAGAGACGGGCCTCGGGAACTGAAGCTTTCTTT.

The chain is built from TRBV12-2 and TRBJ2-7; TRBD1, as called in the table, went unchecked against the DNA. TRBV12-2 is marked as a pseudogene. CDR3 length equals 20 residues. The CDR3 sequence: CASRLEKRDRVSTSTYEQYF. CDR3 nucleotide sequence: TGTGCAAGTCGCTTAGAGAAACGGGACAGGGTATCTACTTCGACCTACGAGCAGTACTTC.